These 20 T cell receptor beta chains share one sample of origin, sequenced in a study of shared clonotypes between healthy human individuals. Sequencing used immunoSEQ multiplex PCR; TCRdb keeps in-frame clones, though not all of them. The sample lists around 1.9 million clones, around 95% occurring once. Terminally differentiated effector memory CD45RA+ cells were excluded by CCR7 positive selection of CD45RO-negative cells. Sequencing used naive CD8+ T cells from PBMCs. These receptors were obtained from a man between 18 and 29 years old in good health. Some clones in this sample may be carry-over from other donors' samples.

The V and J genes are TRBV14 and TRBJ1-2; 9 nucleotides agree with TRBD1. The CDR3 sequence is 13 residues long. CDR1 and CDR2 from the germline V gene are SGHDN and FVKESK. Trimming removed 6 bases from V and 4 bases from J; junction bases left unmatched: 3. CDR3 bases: TGTGCCAGCAGACCGGACAGGGGCTATGGCTACACCTTC. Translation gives CASRPDRGYGYTF. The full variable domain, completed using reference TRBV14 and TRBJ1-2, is EAGVTQFPSHSVIEKGQTVTLRCDPISGHDNLYWYRRVMGKEIKFLLHFVKESKQDESGMPNNRFLAERTGGTYSTLKVQPAELEDSGVYFCASRPDRGYGYTFGSGTRLTVV.

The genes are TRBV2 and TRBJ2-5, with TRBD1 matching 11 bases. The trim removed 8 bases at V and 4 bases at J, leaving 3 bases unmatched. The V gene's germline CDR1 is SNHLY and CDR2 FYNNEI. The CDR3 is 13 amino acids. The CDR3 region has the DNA TGTGCCAGCGACGGGACAGGGGGAGAGACCCAGTACTTC. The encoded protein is CASDGTGGETQYF.

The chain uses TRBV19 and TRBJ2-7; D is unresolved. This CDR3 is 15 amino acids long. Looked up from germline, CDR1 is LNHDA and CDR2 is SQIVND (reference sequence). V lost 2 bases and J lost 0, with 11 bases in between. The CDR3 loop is CASSILATNSYEQYF. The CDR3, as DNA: TGTGCCAGTAGTATATTGGCCACCAACTCCTACGAGCAGTACTTC. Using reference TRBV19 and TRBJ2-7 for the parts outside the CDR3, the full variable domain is DGGITQSPKYLFRKEGQNVTLSCEQNLNHDAMYWYRQDPGQGLRLIYYSQIVNDFQKGDIAEGYSVSREKKESFPLTVTSAQKNPTAFYLCASSILATNSYEQYFGPGTRLTVT.

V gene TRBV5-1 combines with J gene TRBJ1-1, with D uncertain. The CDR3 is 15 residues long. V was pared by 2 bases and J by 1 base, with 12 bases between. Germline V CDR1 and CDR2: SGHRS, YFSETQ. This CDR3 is CASSFNGPSNTEAFF. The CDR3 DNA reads TGCGCCAGCAGCTTCAACGGGCCCTCGAACACTGAAGCTTTCTTT.

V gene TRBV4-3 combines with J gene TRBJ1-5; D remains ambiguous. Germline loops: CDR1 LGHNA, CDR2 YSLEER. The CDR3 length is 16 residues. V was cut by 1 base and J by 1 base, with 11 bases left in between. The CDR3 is CASSQAVSKSNQPQHF. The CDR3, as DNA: TGCGCCAGCAGCCAAGCAGTTTCGAAAAGCAATCAGCCCCAGCATTTT.

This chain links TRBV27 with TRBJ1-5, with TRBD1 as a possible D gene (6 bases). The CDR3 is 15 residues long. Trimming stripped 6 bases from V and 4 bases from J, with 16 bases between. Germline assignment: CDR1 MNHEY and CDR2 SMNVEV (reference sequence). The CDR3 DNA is TGTGCCAGCAGACAAGGCCCGGGGGCTAATCAGCCCCAGCATTTT. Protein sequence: CASRQGPGANQPQHF.

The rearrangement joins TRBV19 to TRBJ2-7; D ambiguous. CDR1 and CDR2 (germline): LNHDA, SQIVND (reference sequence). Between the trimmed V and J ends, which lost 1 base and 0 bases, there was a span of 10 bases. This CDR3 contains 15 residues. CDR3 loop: CASSIGHYNSYEQYF. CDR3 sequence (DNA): TGTGCCAGTAGTATAGGGCACTACAACTCCTACGAGCAGTACTTC.

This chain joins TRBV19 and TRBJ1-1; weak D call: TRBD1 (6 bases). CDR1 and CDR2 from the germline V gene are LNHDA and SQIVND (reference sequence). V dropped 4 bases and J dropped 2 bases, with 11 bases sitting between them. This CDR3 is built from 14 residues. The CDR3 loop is CASSTWDINTEAFF. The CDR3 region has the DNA TGTGCCAGTAGTACGTGGGACATTAACACTGAAGCTTTCTTT.

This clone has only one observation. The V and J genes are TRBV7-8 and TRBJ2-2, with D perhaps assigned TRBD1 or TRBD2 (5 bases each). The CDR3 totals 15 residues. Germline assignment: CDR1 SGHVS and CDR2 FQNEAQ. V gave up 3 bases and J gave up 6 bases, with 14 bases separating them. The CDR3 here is CASSFGGPGPGELFF. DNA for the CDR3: TGTGCCAGCAGCTTTGGGGGTCCGGGACCCGGGGAGCTGTTTTTT.

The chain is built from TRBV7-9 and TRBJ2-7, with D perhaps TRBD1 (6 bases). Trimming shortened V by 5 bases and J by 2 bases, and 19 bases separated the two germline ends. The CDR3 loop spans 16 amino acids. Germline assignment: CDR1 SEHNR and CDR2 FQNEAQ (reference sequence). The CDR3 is CASSPRSGTNTYEQYF. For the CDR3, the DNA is TGTGCCAGCAGCCCCCGGTCGGGGACAAATACCTACGAGCAGTACTTC. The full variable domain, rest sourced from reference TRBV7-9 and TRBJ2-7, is DTGVSQNPRHKITKRGQNVTFRCDPISEHNRLYWYRQTLGQGPEFLTYFQNEAQLEKSRLLSDRFSAERPKGSFSTLEIQRTEQGDSAMYLCASSPRSGTNTYEQYFGPGTRLTVT.

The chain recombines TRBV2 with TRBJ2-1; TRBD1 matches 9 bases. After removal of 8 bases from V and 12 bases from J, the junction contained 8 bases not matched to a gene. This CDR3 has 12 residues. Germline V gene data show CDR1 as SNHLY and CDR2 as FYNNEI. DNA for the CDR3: TGTGCCAGCCGGTTCTTGGGACAGGGGCAGTTCTTC. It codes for CASRFLGQGQFF.

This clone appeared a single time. The CDR3 DNA reads as TGTGCCTGGAGTGGGCGGGAGGGCCGGACAGATACGCAGTATTTT. It translates to CAWSGREGRTDTQYF. The chain recombines TRBV30 with TRBJ2-3, with 9 bases matching TRBD2. V lost 1 base, J lost 3 bases, and 5 bases stayed unmatched. This CDR3 spans 15 amino acids. Germline V gene data show CDR1 as GTSNPN and CDR2 as SVGIG (reference sequence).

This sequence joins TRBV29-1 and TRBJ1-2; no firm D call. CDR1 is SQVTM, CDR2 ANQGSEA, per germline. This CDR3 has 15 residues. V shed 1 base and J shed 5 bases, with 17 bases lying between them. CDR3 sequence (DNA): TGCAGCGTTGAAGTGGCGGGTCGTCGGGGATATGGCTACACCTTC. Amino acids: CSVEVAGRRGYGYTF.

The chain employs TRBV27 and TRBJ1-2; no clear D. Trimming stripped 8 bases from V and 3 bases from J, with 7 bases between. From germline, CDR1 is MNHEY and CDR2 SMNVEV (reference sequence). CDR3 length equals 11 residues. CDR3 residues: CASGKHYGYTF. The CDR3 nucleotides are TGTGCCAGCGGGAAACACTATGGCTACACCTTC.

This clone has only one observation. As DNA, the CDR3 is TGTGCCAGCACATTCCAAGGGGGGGATTTTGAAGCTTTCTTT. It is translated as CASTFQGGDFEAFF. The chain joins TRBV6-6 to TRBJ1-1; perhaps TRBD1 as D (6 bases). This CDR3 has 14 amino acids. CDR1 MNHNY and CDR2 SVGAGI come from the germline V gene (reference sequence). V lost 7 bases and J 7 bases, leaving 19 bases between the germline ends.

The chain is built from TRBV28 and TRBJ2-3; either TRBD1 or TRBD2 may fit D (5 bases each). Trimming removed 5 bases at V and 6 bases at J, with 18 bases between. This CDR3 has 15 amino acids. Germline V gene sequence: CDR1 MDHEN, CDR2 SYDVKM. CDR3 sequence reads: CASSPRDGPGDTQYF. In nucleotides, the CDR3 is TGTGCCAGCAGTCCCCGGGACGGCCCGGGTGATACGCAGTATTTT.

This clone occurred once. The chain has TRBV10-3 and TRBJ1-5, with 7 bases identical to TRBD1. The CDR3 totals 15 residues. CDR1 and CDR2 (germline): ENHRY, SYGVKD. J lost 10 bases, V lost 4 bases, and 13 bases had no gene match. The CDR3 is CAISASTGAISPQHF. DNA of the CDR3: TGTGCCATCAGTGCTTCCACAGGGGCGATCAGCCCCCAGCATTTT.

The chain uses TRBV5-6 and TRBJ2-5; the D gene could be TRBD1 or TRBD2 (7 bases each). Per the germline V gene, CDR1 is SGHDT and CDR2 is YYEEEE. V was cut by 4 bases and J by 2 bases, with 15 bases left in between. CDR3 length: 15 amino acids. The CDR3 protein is CASSADREGQETQYF. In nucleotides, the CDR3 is TGTGCCAGCAGCGCCGACAGGGAGGGTCAAGAGACCCAGTACTTC. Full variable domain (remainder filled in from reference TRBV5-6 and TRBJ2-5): DAGVTQSPTHLIKTRGQQVTLRCSPKSGHDTVSWYQQALGQGPQFIFQYYEEEERQRGNFPDRFSGHQFPNYSSELNVNALLLGDSALYLCASSADREGQETQYFGPGTRLLVL.

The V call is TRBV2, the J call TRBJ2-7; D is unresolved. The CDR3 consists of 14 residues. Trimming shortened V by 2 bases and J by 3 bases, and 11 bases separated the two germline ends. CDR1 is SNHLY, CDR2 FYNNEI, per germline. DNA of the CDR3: TGTGCCAGCAGTGAATTAGGGCTTGGCTACGAGCAGTACTTC. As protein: CASSELGLGYEQYF.

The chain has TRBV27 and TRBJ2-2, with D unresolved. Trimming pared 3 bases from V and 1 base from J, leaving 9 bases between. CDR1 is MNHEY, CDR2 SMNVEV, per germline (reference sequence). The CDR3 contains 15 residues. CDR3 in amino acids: CASSLGLRNTGELFF. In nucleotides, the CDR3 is TGTGCCAGCAGTTTGGGCCTAAGGAACACCGGGGAGCTGTTTTTT.